Below, 28 T cell receptor beta chains from the same sample are listed, as sequenced in a study of T cells in Graves' hyperthyroidism and ophthalmopathy. The investigators amplified TCR beta CDR3 regions from RNA transcripts. Carried out on the TCR CDR3, a first-round RT-PCR used the HTBI primer set. TCRdb independently ran MiXCR on the multiplex PCR reads; one entry per CDR3 protein. The sample lists approximately 530,000 distinct CDR3 sequences; 20% were seen once. The sample taken for sequencing was blood. These receptors were collected from a middle-aged man with Graves' ophthalmopathy.

This clonotype was found a few times. The J gene is TRBJ1-1, the V gene TRBV12-5; no clear D. CDR3 size: 12 residues. Germline V gene data show CDR1 as LGHNT and CDR2 as FRNRAP. Trimming took 0 bases from V and 6 from J, leaving 5 bases between them. CDR3 DNA: TGTGCTAGTGGTTTGGTTACCCCTGAAGCTTTCTTT. As protein: CASGLVTPEAFF.

V usage is TRBV6-1 and J usage is TRBJ2-1, with TRBD2 matching over 11 bases. In germline, CDR1 is MNHNS, CDR2 SASEGT. The CDR3 sequence is 16 residues long. With V trimmed by 4 bases and J by 0 bases, 2 bases remained unmatched. The CDR3 loop is CASSVAGGPSYNEQFF. For the CDR3, the DNA is TGTGCCAGCAGTGTAGCGGGGGGGCCCTCCTACAATGAGCAGTTCTTC.

The chain joins TRBV29-1 to TRBJ1-1; tentative D call: TRBD1 (6 bases). V lost 6 bases and J lost 4, with 15 bases in between. This CDR3 has 13 residues. The germline V gene has CDR1 SQVTM and CDR2 ANQGSEA. The CDR3 DNA reads TGCAGCGTCTCGAGAGGGGGAAGCACTGAAGCTTTCTTT. This translates into CSVSRGGSTEAFF.

This clonotype was found once. V gene TRBV9 combines with J gene TRBJ2-2; D is undetermined. The germline gives CDR1 SGDLS, CDR2 YYNGEE. Trimming took off 0 bases at V and 1 base at J, with 10 bases between the two ends. The CDR3 runs to 16 residues. CDR3 amino acids: CASSVAFGLNTGELFF. Here the CDR3 DNA reads TGTGCCAGCAGCGTAGCTTTTGGGTTGAACACCGGGGAGCTGTTTTTT.

This clonotype occurred many times. This sequence joins TRBV20-1 and TRBJ2-3; D is perhaps TRBD1 (5 bases). This CDR3 contains 19 residues. Germline CDR1 is DFQATT and CDR2 is SNEGSKA (reference sequence). V shed 3 bases and J shed 5 bases, with 30 bases lying between them. This CDR3 is CSASFGWRQTAGKGDTQYF. Here the CDR3 DNA reads TGCAGTGCTAGTTTTGGTTGGCGCCAGACGGCAGGGAAGGGAGATACGCAGTATTTT.

This clonotype was counted ten times or more. The CDR3 reads CASSRTKNTEAFF. The CDR3 bases are TGTGCCAGCTCCCGAACAAAGAACACTGAAGCTTTCTTT. The chain links TRBV18 to TRBJ1-1; no firm D call. Looked up from germline, CDR1 is KGHSH and CDR2 is LQKENI. The CDR3 runs 13 residues. Trimming removed 6 bases from V and 1 base from J, with 9 bases in between.

This clonotype was counted only a few times. The chain has TRBV20-1 and TRBJ2-7; D may be TRBD2 (5 bases). The germline V and J ends were trimmed by 6 bases and 0 bases, with 21 bases remaining between them. The length of the CDR3 is 16 residues. CDR1 and CDR2 (germline): DFQATT, SNEGSKA (reference sequence). CDR3 sequence: CSATGISRRSSYEQYF. The CDR3 DNA reads TGCAGTGCAACGGGAATTTCGCGACGGAGCTCCTACGAGCAGTACTTC.

The chain carries TRBV15 and TRBJ1-4; D call uncertain. The CDR3 consists of 15 residues. CDR1 and CDR2 (germline): LNHNV, YYDKDF (reference sequence). The V and J ends lost 0 bases and 7 bases respectively, with 12 bases between them. The CDR3 DNA sequence: TGTGCCACCAGCAGAGATCGCCAGGCTAGTGAAAAACTGTTTTTT. It encodes CATSRDRQASEKLFF.

The V call is TRBV7-8, the J call TRBJ2-5; a possible D gene is TRBD2 (5 bases). This CDR3 spans 11 amino acids. Looked up from germline, CDR1 is SGHVS and CDR2 is FQNEAQ. V was cut by 6 bases and J by 7 bases, with 9 bases left in between. The CDR3 nucleotides read TGTGCCAGCAGAACCGCGGGGACCCAGTACTTC. Its protein product is CASRTAGTQYF.

This clonotype was seen a handful of times. The chain uses TRBV5-1 and TRBJ2-1, with 8 bases that match TRBD2. Germline assignment: CDR1 SGHRS and CDR2 YFSETQ. The ends lost 3 bases at V and 0 bases at J; junction bases unmatched: 2. The CDR3 has 15 amino acids. The CDR3, as DNA: TGCGCCAGCAGCTCAGCGGGGGCCTCCTACAATGAGCAGTTCTTC. It specifies CASSSAGASYNEQFF.

This clonotype has just a few counts. The chain links TRBV7-9 to TRBJ2-7, with D unresolved. The CDR3 sequence is 13 residues long. Germline V CDR1 and CDR2: SEHNR, FQNEAQ (reference sequence). With 4 bases removed from V and 2 bases from J, the gap between germline ends came to 9 bases. CDR3 loop: CASSSPLPYEQYF. As DNA, the CDR3 is TGTGCCAGCAGCTCTCCCTTACCCTACGAGCAGTACTTC.

The chain links TRBV7-8 to TRBJ2-5; the D is unclear. The CDR3 totals 14 residues. The V end lost 2 bases, the J end lost 6 bases, and 13 bases lay between the germline ends. Germline CDR1 reads SGHVS; CDR2 reads FQNEAQ. DNA for the CDR3: TGTGCCAGCAGCTTATTGGAACAACCCCAGACCCAGTACTTC. Residues: CASSLLEQPQTQYF.

There are many counts of this clonotype. The chain has TRBV6-1 and TRBJ2-3; D is unresolved. The CDR3 loop spans 15 amino acids. V was cut by 5 bases and J by 1 base, with 13 bases left in between. CDR1 is MNHNS, CDR2 SASEGT, per germline. CDR3: CASSSQRAGTDTQYF. Here the CDR3 DNA reads TGTGCCAGCAGTTCACAAAGAGCCGGCACAGATACGCAGTATTTT.

In this sample, this clonotype turned up a few times. V and J are TRBV5-1 and TRBJ2-2; 8 bases align to TRBD2. J was trimmed by 8 bases and V by 4 bases; bases with no gene match: 7. The CDR3 totals 14 residues. CDR1 and CDR2 from the germline V gene are SGHRS and YFSETQ. For the CDR3, the DNA is TGCGCCAGCAGCGGAAGCGGGGGAGAGGGGGAGCTGTTTTTT. Its translation is CASSGSGGEGELFF. Full variable domain (rest looked up from reference TRBV5-1 and TRBJ2-2): KAGVTQTPRYLIKTRGQQVTLSCSPISGHRSVSWYQQTPGQGLQFLFEYFSETQRNKGNFPGRFSGRQFSNSRSEMNVSTLELGDSALYLCASSGSGGEGELFFGEGSRLTVL.

This clonotype has only a few counts. The V and J genes are TRBV24-1 and TRBJ2-7; 8 bases are shared with TRBD1. J lost 0 bases, V lost 9 bases, and 15 bases had no gene match. This CDR3 comprises 17 residues. The V gene's germline CDR1 is KGHDR and CDR2 SFDVKD. The CDR3 loop reads CATWGRTGHLSSYEQYF. CDR3 nucleotide sequence: TGTGCCACCTGGGGTAGGACAGGGCACCTTAGCTCCTACGAGCAGTACTTC.

This clonotype was found many times. The chain is built from TRBV6-1 and TRBJ2-1; 7 bases are a match to TRBD2. In germline, CDR1 is MNHNS, CDR2 SASEGT. The CDR3 has 15 amino acids. With V trimmed by 5 bases and J by 2 bases, 6 bases remained unmatched. CDR3 in DNA: TGTGCCAGCAGTCCAGATGGGGGGGCCTACAATGAGCAGTTCTTC. Translated, it gives CASSPDGGAYNEQFF.

This rearrangement joins TRBV18 to TRBJ2-3; 14 nucleotides match TRBD2. Germline CDR1 and CDR2: KGHSH and LQKENI. Trimming removed 6 bases from V and 5 bases from J; junction bases left unmatched: 7. There are 16 residues in the CDR3. The CDR3 nucleotides are TGTGCCAGCTCCCGGACTAGCGGGGGGCAGGGAGATACGCAGTATTTT. It translates to CASSRTSGGQGDTQYF.

This clonotype was counted a few times. The rearrangement uses TRBV20-1 and TRBJ2-5, with D perhaps matching TRBD1 or TRBD2 (6 bases each). Between the trimmed V and J ends, which lost 2 bases and 7 bases, there was a span of 32 bases. CDR1 and CDR2 (germline): DFQATT, SNEGSKA (reference sequence). There are 19 residues in the CDR3. The CDR3 DNA reads as TGCAGTGCTAGATCTCCTTTGGACAGATCAAGCCTTCGCGGGGTGACCCAGTACTTC. It specifies CSARSPLDRSSLRGVTQYF.

This chain joins TRBV20-1 and TRBJ1-2; TRBD1 matches at 7 bases. CDR1 and CDR2 (germline): DFQATT, SNEGSKA (reference sequence). Unmatched junction bases numbered 5, after V lost 6 bases and J lost 4 bases. The CDR3 loop spans 12 amino acids. CDR3 DNA sequence: TGCAGTGCCGATGGGACAGCCTATGGCTACACCTTC. Translation: CSADGTAYGYTF.

Ten or more counts support this clonotype. The chain couples TRBV7-8 to TRBJ2-5; 7 bases line up with TRBD2. The junction had 2 bases not matched to a gene; V was cut back by 2 bases and J by 2 bases. The germline gives CDR1 SGHVS, CDR2 FQNEAQ. The CDR3 contains 14 residues. The CDR3 reads CASSLQAGQETQYF. As DNA, the CDR3 is TGTGCCAGCAGCTTACAAGCGGGACAAGAGACCCAGTACTTC.

The chain couples TRBV4-1 to TRBJ2-3; D gene uncertain. This CDR3 region has 13 residues. Germline CDR1 is MGHRA and CDR2 is YSYEKL. Trimming left V 4 bases short and J 6 bases short, with 11 bases between. CDR3: CASSPNLLDTQYF. The CDR3 coding sequence is TGCGCCAGCAGCCCGAATTTGCTCGATACGCAGTATTTT.

With respect to this clonotype: This may stem from a read error, because a much larger clone lies one nucleotide away. V gene TRBV11-2 combines with J gene TRBJ2-1, with TRBD2 matching 8 bases. Germline assignment: CDR1 SGHAT and CDR2 FQNNGV. Trimming took 1 base from V and 9 from J; bases not matched to a gene: 8. The CDR3 contains 15 residues. CDR3 region: CASSLGAGGVCEQFF. CDR3 DNA sequence: TGTGCCAGCAGCTTAGGGGCGGGAGGCGTATGTGAGCAGTTCTTC. The variable domain in full, with the rest retrieved from reference TRBV11-2 and TRBJ2-1, is EAGVAQSPRYKIIEKRQSVAFWCNPISGHATLYWYQQILGQGPKLLIQFQNNGVVDDSQLPKDRFSAERLKGVDSTLKIQPAKLEDSAVYLCASSLGAGGVCEQFFGPGTRLTVL.

This clonotype was detected a few times. The chain has TRBV20-1 and TRBJ2-1; 14 bases agree with TRBD2. Germline values: CDR1 DFQATT, CDR2 SNEGSKA (reference sequence). The V and J ends lost 3 bases and 0 bases, in that order; junction bases with no gene match: 1. This CDR3 has 16 residues. CDR3 protein: CSARTSGGGSYNEQFF. As DNA, the CDR3 is TGCAGTGCTAGGACTAGCGGGGGGGGCTCCTACAATGAGCAGTTCTTC.

The V gene is TRBV27, the J gene TRBJ1-6, with D perhaps TRBD1 (6 bases). The CDR3 runs to 14 residues. Trimming stripped 5 bases from V and 7 bases from J, with 12 bases between. CDR1 MNHEY and CDR2 SMNVEV come from the germline V gene (reference sequence). The CDR3 loop reads CASSRDTDNSPLHF. CDR3 coding DNA: TGTGCCAGCAGTCGGGACACGGACAATTCACCCCTCCACTTT.

This clonotype showed up many times. The rearrangement uses TRBV6-5 and TRBJ2-1; 10 nucleotides line up with TRBD2. With 2 bases clipped from V and 8 bases from J, the junction kept 6 bases outside the gene matches. The V gene's germline CDR1 is MNHEY and CDR2 SVGAGI. The CDR3 is made up of 15 amino acids. As DNA, the CDR3 is TGTGCCAGCAGTTACGCGGCTAGCGGGGGTTATGAGCAGTTCTTC. The encoded protein is CASSYAASGGYEQFF.

The chain couples TRBV9 to TRBJ1-1; 7 positions match TRBD1. CDR1 SGDLS and CDR2 YYNGEE come from the germline V gene. The CDR3 loop spans 16 amino acids. Trimming at V came to 0 bases and at J to 0 bases, leaving 5 bases not matched to a gene. In DNA form, the CDR3 reads TGTGCCAGCAGCGTAGAACCAGGGGGGATGAACACTGAAGCTTTCTTT. It specifies CASSVEPGGMNTEAFF.

This sequence joins TRBV3-1 and TRBJ2-1; possible D gene TRBD1, 6 bases. Germline V gene data show CDR1 as LGHDT and CDR2 as YNNKEL (reference sequence). Trimming cost V 4 bases and J 0 bases, with 22 bases left between them. The length of the CDR3 is 19 residues. As DNA, the CDR3 is TGTGCCAGCAGCCCCGCCGGGACAAGAGCTCACCCCTCCTACAATGAGCAGTTCTTC. Its translation: CASSPAGTRAHPSYNEQFF.

This clonotype occurred once. At one of its ends the junction is not consistent with the germline gene, which may arise from a read error. The rearrangement uses TRBV6-2 or TRBV6-3 and TRBJ2-7; D is perhaps TRBD2 (6 bases). Germline loops: CDR1 MNHEY, CDR2 SVGEGT. The CDR3 is 12 residues long. The CDR3 sequence: CAGSQGTRRQYF. The DNA of the CDR3 is TGTGCCGGCAGTCAAGGGACTCGACGGCAGTACTTC.